This T cell receptor beta chain was sequenced in a study of response to subunit inactivated influenza vaccine. V was clipped by 4 bases and J by 0 bases, with 5 bases between them. This CDR3 is 12 amino acids long. Germline CDR1 SQVTM, CDR2 ANQGSEA. MiXCR, applied by TCRdb to the RT-PCR reads, yields one record per CDR3 protein. The repertoire has fewer than 250,000 distinct CDR3 sequences, around 15% of them found once; the top ten carry 26%. Whole-study results and caveats: That few new T cells are recruited by each seasonal influenza vaccination was the authors' suggestion.

This clonotype was counted only a few times. Its antigen remains unidentified. This specimen was CD8+ T cells sorted from PBMCs, taken about 5 days after vaccination. The V gene is TRBV29-1, the J gene TRBJ2-3, with D possibly matching TRBD2 (5 bases). The receptor was isolated from a man aged 50 to 60 who received an inactivated influenza vaccine. CDR3 sequence reads: CSVGGSTDTQYF. CDR3 DNA sequence: TGCAGCGTTGGCGGGAGCACAGATACGCAGTATTTT.